A single sample is the source of the 3 T cell receptor beta chains below, sequenced in a study of CD8+CD57+ T cells in acquired aplastic anemia (dated by TCRdb to between 2017 and 2018). Sequencing instrument: Illumina HiSeq 2000. Genomic DNA served as template for TCR beta VDJ combination and CDR3 sequence profiling. TCRdb itself trimmed the public reads at Q25 with fastp, ran MiXCR and retained productive beta chains. Each record represents a unique CDR3 protein, reported with the most common genes and DNA among its rows. The sample table lists about 140,000 distinct CDR3 sequences, less than 45% of them with a count of one. The top ten clones comprise 8.4% of the sample. The material sequenced was sorted CD4+, CD8+, or CD8+CD57+ T cells (not recorded which) from PBMCs. The receptors shown here come from a human donor in good health, serving as a control.

The V and J genes are TRBV5-1 and TRBJ2-7, with D possibly being TRBD2 (5 bases). The CDR3 sequence is 15 residues long. CDR1 and CDR2 from the germline V gene are SGHRS and YFSETQ. V lost 4 bases to trimming and J lost 3 bases, with 17 bases between them. The CDR3 DNA sequence: TGCGCCAGCAGCCGCACTCGAGGGCAGCACTACGAGCAGTACTTC. It codes for CASSRTRGQHYEQYF.

This chain links TRBV28 with TRBJ2-6, with D possibly being TRBD1 or TRBD2 (6 bases each). The CDR3 sequence is 14 residues long. Germline CDR1 and CDR2: MDHEN and SYDVKM. Trimming removed 5 bases at V and 3 bases at J, with 8 bases between. In nucleotides, the CDR3 is TGTGCCAGCAGTAAGGGGGGTGGGGCCAACGTCCTGACTTTC. Translation gives CASSKGGGANVLTF. Filled out from reference TRBV28 and TRBJ2-6, the complete variable domain reads DVKVTQSSRYLVKRTGEKVFLECVQDMDHENMFWYRQDPGLGLRLIYFSYDVKMKEKGDIPEGYSVSREKKERFSLILESASTNQTSMYLCASSKGGGANVLTFGAGSRLTVL.

This clonotype was picked up many times. The chain uses TRBV7-9 and TRBJ2-1; D unresolved. V was shortened by 7 bases and J by 4 bases, with 8 bases between the two germline ends. CDR1 is SEHNR, CDR2 FQNEAQ, per germline (reference sequence). This CDR3 region has 12 residues. The CDR3 coding sequence is TGTGCCAGCAACCAAGGGTACAATGAGCAGTTCTTC. Encoded protein: CASNQGYNEQFF.